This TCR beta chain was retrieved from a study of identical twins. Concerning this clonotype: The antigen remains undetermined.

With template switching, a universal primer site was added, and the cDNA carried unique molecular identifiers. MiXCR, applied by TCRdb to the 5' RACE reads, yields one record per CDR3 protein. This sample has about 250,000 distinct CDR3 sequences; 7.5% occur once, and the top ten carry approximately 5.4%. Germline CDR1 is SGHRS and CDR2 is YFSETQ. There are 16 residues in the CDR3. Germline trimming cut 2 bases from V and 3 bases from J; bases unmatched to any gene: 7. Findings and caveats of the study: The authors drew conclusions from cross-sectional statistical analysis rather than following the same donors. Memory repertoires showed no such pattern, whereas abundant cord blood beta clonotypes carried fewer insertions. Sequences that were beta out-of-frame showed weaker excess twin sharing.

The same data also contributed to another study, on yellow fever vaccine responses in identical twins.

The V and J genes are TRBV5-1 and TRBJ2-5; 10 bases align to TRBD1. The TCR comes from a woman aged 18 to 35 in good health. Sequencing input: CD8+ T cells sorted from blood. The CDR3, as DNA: TGCGCCAGCAGCTTACGACAGGGGGCGCTTAAAGAGACCCAGTACTTC. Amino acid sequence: CASSLRQGALKETQYF.